This record looks at one T cell receptor beta chain sequence and its context. No cognate antigen has been identified for it. No base qualities exist here, and no much larger clone lies one base off it. This sample stems from a study of T cells in tumors after PD-1 blockade (dated by TCRdb to about 2019). Turning to the overall study: Exclusion criteria were prior checkpoint blockade, use of systemic immunosuppressants, or recent radiotherapy or other anti-cancer therapy within 4 weeks. Ongoing daily vismodegib 150 mg was also given to a subset of patients during anti-PD-1 treatment. To compare blood and tumor clonotypes, bulk TCR sequencing was performed on 9 to 11 peripheral blood samples from a handful of patients. Patients were treated with either pembrolizumab 200 mg every 3 weeks or cemiplimab 350 mg every 2 weeks. Paired single-cell RNA and TCR sequencing was performed on site-matched tumors from BCC or SCC patients before and after anti-PD-1 therapy. RECIST version 1.1 was used to evaluate clinical response. On average, peripheral blood samples yielded 36,536 unique clonotypes and 95,000 to 140,000 TCR templates (range about 24,000-290,000).

Deep TCRbeta sequencing was performed with the immunoSEQ platform. The source study handled its data this way. For further analysis, only productive rearrangements were exported out of the immunoSEQ Analyzer. T cell phenotypes were assigned to bulk TCRbeta clonotypes by matching the clonotypes to single-cell RNA+TCR-seq clones that had the same TCRbeta sequence. Clone enrichment in tumor was calculated as tumor frequency divided by PBMC frequency from bulk TCR sequencing. TCRs were sorted with GLIPH into specificity groups, meaning clusters of distinct TCRs that share CDR3 motifs and likely recognize common antigens. Held by TCRdb, this immuneACCESS table contains in-frame sequences only and omits some clones. Under half of the omission traces to an unresolved V gene where checked; the cause of the rest is unknown. V, J and clone size reflect that table, while D and trimming were determined from the DNA. The sample records roughly 47,000 clones, about four fifths of which are singletons. The ten largest clones represent approximately 16% of the sample.

Taken from cysteine to phenylalanine, the CDR3 has 15 residues. Only CDR3 DNA remains: 45 bases, in frame from the first base. In the germline V gene (reference sequence), CDR1 corresponds to SGHNT and CDR2 to YYREEE. Between the V and J ends, shortened by 4 bases and 3 bases respectively, the junction contains 16 bases. According to the study, the label for this sample's time point signals: before anti-PD-1 therapy. For bulk TCRbeta sequencing, genomic DNA was extracted from tumor biopsies or peripheral blood, and input amounts ranged from roughly 550 ng to 6,004 ng. Every patient was a poor candidate for surgical resection and had histologically proven advanced or metastatic basal or squamous cell carcinoma. The basal cell carcinoma cohort comprised fewer than twelve patients, of whom roughly eight had bulk tumor TCR sequencing. Summary of the overall study and its limitations: Around 38% of the TCR clonotypes from tumors also showed up in blood, and some novel exhausted tumor clones were present in pre-treatment blood, which suggests peripheral recruitment. Where the novel T cell clones came from was not determined, and possible sources could include lymphoid organs or rare unexpanded clones inside the tumor or in the tumor periphery.

The source material was PBMCs, sampled before anti-PD-1 treatment. Rearrangement joined TRBV5-4 to TRBJ2-5; the D segment may tentatively be TRBD1 or TRBD2, each giving 5 matched bases. This TCR derives from a human donor with basal cell carcinoma. The DNA sequence reads TGTGCCAGCAGCGACGACCGGGGCTCGAAAGAGACCCAGTACTTC. Its protein product is CASSDDRGSKETQYF.